This TCR beta chain came from a study of PD-1 blockade in classical Hodgkin lymphoma. Study details: The study gave patients nivolumab 3 mg/kg intravenously every 2 weeks. Findings and limits, study-wide: Healthy donors were reported to have higher baseline TCR diversity than newly diagnosed patients.

TCRdb keeps only in-frame clones here, not all; method: immunoSEQ multiplex PCR. The table shows 95,000 to 100,000 clones, with around 88% occurring only once. Each patient experienced a relapse that followed autologous stem cell transplantation, and brentuximab vedotin exposure varied. Germline V CDR1 and CDR2: LGHNT, FRNRAP. The CDR3 extends over 15 amino acids. This clone was recorded only once. Its antigen is still unknown. An end of the junction does not agree with germline; a read error may underlie this. The source was peripheral blood mononuclear cells (PBMCs), collected before the second cycle of nivolumab. The gene calls are TRBV12-5 and TRBJ1-1; TRBD1 agrees at 9 bases. The sequence was collected from a human donor with classical Hodgkin lymphoma. The CDR3 bases are TGTGCTAGTGGTATGGTTACGGGACAGGGCACTGAAGCTTTCTTT. As protein: CASGMVTGQGTEAFF.